This T cell receptor (beta chain) emerged from a study of cytotoxic CD8 clonotypes in ibrutinib-treated CLL. Study-level information: Around 25 partial and 2 complete responses; at median roughly 67 months, about 14 remitted, roughly twelve progressed. The sample average was 255,043 productive templates and roughly 94,000 productive rearrangements. General observations from the study: The public clonotypes identified were infrequent and showed contraction or stability on treatment.

In regard to this clone: What it binds is unknown. Germline is not matched at one junction end, which may reflect a read error.

The germline CDR1 and CDR2 sequences are SGHTA and FQGNSA. CDR3 length equals 13 residues. Depth targeted 1 in 200,000 to 1 in 1 million T cells, averaging 10x coverage per clonotype. The data were produced by immunoSEQ multiplex PCR, yet TCRdb's version contains in-frame clones alone and is incomplete. This repertoire shows roughly 58,000 clones, roughly 49% found once; its top ten account for under 30%. This sequence originates from a human donor with chronic lymphocytic leukemia. This sequence joins TRBV7-2 and TRBJ2-3; D perhaps matches TRBD2 (6 bases). This specimen was PBMCs, taken at disease progression, from a patient treated with ibrutinib. The DNA of the CDR3 is TGTGCCAGCAGCATAGCGGTCACAGATACGCAGTATTTT. It is translated as CASSIAVTDTQYF. Supplemented by reference TRBV7-2 and TRBJ2-3, the full variable domain reads GAGVSQSPSNKVTEKGKDVELRCDPISGHTALYWYRQSLGQGLEFLIYFQGNSAPDKSGLPSDRFSAERTGGSVSTLTIQRTQQEDSAVYLCASSIAVTDTQYFGPGTRLTVL.